The clone carrying this T cell receptor (beta chain) was picked up many times. The sample comes from a study of human T cells and chemical hapten exposure. Study summary: Small differences in pooled library volume mainly drove the variation in TCR yields per sample.

Trimming took 2 bases from V and 8 from J; bases not matched to a gene: 8. The germline V gene encodes CDR1 MNHEY and CDR2 SVGAGI. The CDR3 totals 16 residues. Time point noted: healthy volunteer bleed at 6 weeks. Whole blood, unfractionated, served as the material for total RNA extraction. TCRdb called the RACE reads again in MiXCR, with one record for every CDR3 protein. The sample holds around 45,000 distinct CDR3 sequences, around 3.4% seen once. This TCR came from a human donor in good health. Some clones in this sample may be carry-over from other donors' samples. The gene calls are TRBV6-5 and TRBJ2-1; 11 bases match TRBD2. The sequenced sample was whole blood. The CDR3 region is CASSYASGRLSHEQFF. The CDR3 nucleotides read TGTGCCAGCAGTTACGCTAGCGGGAGGTTGAGCCATGAGCAGTTCTTC.